This passage covers 18 T cell receptor beta chains from one sample sequenced in a study of CD8+ T cells in alopecia areata. As to treatment: oral pan-JAK inhibitor, 5-10 mg twice daily. RNA extraction and reverse transcription yielded cDNA as sequencing template. Assay used: immunoSEQ multiplex PCR; TCRdb lists only in-frame clones, some missing. The repertoire includes under 110,000 clones, 55% to 75% of them detected once, and about 16% sits in the top ten. Sequences were derived from CD8+ T cells sorted from blood, sampled at approximately week 60, from a patient treated with tofacitinib. These receptors originate from a human donor with alopecia areata.

The rearrangement joins TRBV11-3 to TRBJ2-3, with 8 nucleotides matching TRBD1. V lost 6 bases, J lost 5 bases, and 10 bases stayed unmatched. CDR1 and CDR2 (germline): SGHNT, YENEEA. CDR3 length equals 15 residues. This CDR3 is CASSIGAGGIDTQYF. The CDR3 nucleotides read TGTGCCAGCAGTATCGGGGCAGGGGGCATAGATACGCAGTATTTT.

This sequence joins TRBV14 and TRBJ1-2; TRBD1 matches at 8 bases. CDR1 SGHDN and CDR2 FVKESK come from the germline V gene. CDR3 size: 15 residues. J was trimmed by 5 bases and V by 1 base; bases with no gene match: 6. The CDR3 loop is CASSQGDRLLYGYTF. DNA of the CDR3: TGTGCCAGCAGCCAAGGGGACAGGTTGTTGTATGGCTACACCTTC.

The chain uses TRBV5-6 and TRBJ1-5, with D possibly TRBD1 on 5 matching bases. Deletions cut 2 bases from V and 1 base from J, with 13 bases between. In germline, CDR1 is SGHDT, CDR2 YYEEEE. The CDR3 covers 16 residues. The CDR3 nucleotides read TGTGCCAGCAGCTTTGGTTGGGGCGGCAGCAATCAGCCCCAGCATTTT. Encoded protein: CASSFGWGGSNQPQHF.

This chain connects TRBV5-4 to TRBJ2-3; D unclear. The CDR3 extends over 13 amino acids. The germline V gene encodes CDR1 SGHNT and CDR2 YYREEE (reference sequence). Trimming removed 1 base at V and 5 bases at J, with 8 bases between. CDR3 DNA sequence: TGTGCCAGCAGCTTGTCCACGGGAGATACGCAGTATTTT. Its translation is CASSLSTGDTQYF.

This chain links TRBV5-1 with TRBJ2-7, with D possibly being TRBD1 (6 bases). Germline V gives CDR1 SGHRS, CDR2 YFSETQ. The length of the CDR3 is 15 residues. The V and J ends lost 2 bases and 5 bases respectively, with 17 bases between them. The CDR3, as DNA: TGCGCCAGCAGCTTTTTGGAAGGGGGTCAGAACGAGCAGTACTTC. Translated, it gives CASSFLEGGQNEQYF.

The rearrangement links TRBV20-1 to TRBJ1-6; D is unresolved. Trimming pared 5 bases from V and 14 bases from J, leaving 13 bases between. Germline assignment: CDR1 DFQATT and CDR2 SNEGSKA (reference sequence). The CDR3 length is 11 residues. The CDR3 sequence: CSAGHPPSLHF. The DNA of the CDR3 is TGCAGTGCTGGTCATCCGCCATCCCTCCACTTT.

In its sample, this clone was seen a few times. The V gene is TRBV15, the J gene TRBJ2-7; 7 nucleotides match TRBD2. V was pared by 1 base and J by 5 bases, with 5 bases of the junction left unmatched. The V gene's germline CDR1 is LNHNV and CDR2 YYDKDF (reference sequence). The CDR3 totals 14 residues. For the CDR3, the DNA is TGTGCCACCAGCAGAGCCGGGACTATGGACGAGCAGTACTTC. Translated, it gives CATSRAGTMDEQYF.

The chain employs TRBV7-2 and TRBJ2-2, with TRBD2 identical over 8 bases. The germline gives CDR1 SGHTA, CDR2 FQGNSA. The CDR3 contains 15 residues. Trimming cost V 3 bases and J 6 bases; bases outside gene matches: 6. The CDR3 protein is CASSFGTSRAGELFF. Here the CDR3 DNA reads TGTGCCAGCAGCTTCGGGACTAGTCGGGCCGGGGAGCTGTTTTTT.

The V gene is TRBV14, the J gene TRBJ1-6; no definite D call. Germline V gene data show CDR1 as SGHDN and CDR2 as FVKESK. The CDR3 length is 15 residues. V shed 1 base and J shed 10 bases, with 14 bases lying between them. DNA for the CDR3: TGTGCCAGCAGCCAAGTGGGTAGGGATAGATCACCCCTCCACTTT. Protein: CASSQVGRDRSPLHF.

This clone was seen a single time. This chain connects TRBV7-9 to TRBJ2-7; 10 nucleotides agree with TRBD1. The CDR3 length is 14 residues. Germline V CDR1 and CDR2: SEHNR, FQNEAQ (reference sequence). J lost 4 bases, V lost 5 bases, and 5 bases had no gene match. CDR3 sequence reads: CASSIRDRGYEQYF. The CDR3 DNA follows: TGTGCCAGCAGCATCCGGGACAGGGGATACGAGCAGTACTTC. Based on the CDR3 plus reference TRBV7-9 and TRBJ2-7, the full variable domain is DTGVSQNPRHKITKRGQNVTFRCDPISEHNRLYWYRQTLGQGPEFLTYFQNEAQLEKSRLLSDRFSAERPKGSFSTLEIQRTEQGDSAMYLCASSIRDRGYEQYFGPGTRLTVT.

This clone appeared a few times. Here the CDR3 DNA reads TGTGCCAGCACAGGGATGGGTGAGCAGTACTTC. Amino acid sequence: CASTGMGEQYF. This sequence joins TRBV7-9 and TRBJ2-7, with D possibly TRBD1 on 5 matching bases. The V gene's germline CDR1 is SEHNR and CDR2 FQNEAQ (reference sequence). The CDR3 has 11 residues. V was trimmed by 7 bases and J by 7 bases, leaving 11 bases between them.

The rearrangement uses TRBV7-3 and TRBJ2-3; D is unclear. CDR3 size: 15 residues. The germline CDR1 and CDR2 sequences are SGHTA and FQGTGA. V lost 6 bases and J 2 bases, leaving 15 bases between the germline ends. CDR3 loop: CASRRTPGFTDTQYF. CDR3 coding DNA: TGTGCCAGCAGACGGACCCCAGGTTTCACAGATACGCAGTATTTT.

This rearrangement joins TRBV9 to TRBJ2-2, with TRBD1 matching 10 bases. The trim removed 3 bases at V and 3 bases at J, leaving 2 bases unmatched. From germline, CDR1 is SGDLS and CDR2 YYNGEE. The CDR3 runs to 15 residues. Here the CDR3 DNA reads TGTGCCAGCAGCGCCGGGACAGGGGACACCGGGGAGCTGTTTTTT. Its translation is CASSAGTGDTGELFF.

The CDR3 sequence is CAWERSGNNEQFF. CDR3 nucleotide sequence: TGTGCCTGGGAGAGATCGGGCAACAATGAGCAGTTCTTC. The V and J genes are TRBV30 and TRBJ2-1; no firm D call. The CDR3 is 13 amino acids. The germline V gene has CDR1 GTSNPN and CDR2 SVGIG (reference sequence). V lost 5 bases, J lost 5 bases, and 13 bases lay in between.

The chain has TRBV10-3 and TRBJ1-5; 7 bases line up with TRBD1. Per the germline V gene, CDR1 is ENHRY and CDR2 is SYGVKD. V was pared by 0 bases and J by 3 bases, with 8 bases of the junction left unmatched. The CDR3 sequence is 17 residues long. The CDR3 protein is CAISESNRQGSNQPQHF. The CDR3 DNA is TGTGCCATCAGTGAGTCGAACAGACAGGGATCCAATCAGCCCCAGCATTTT.

The rearrangement joins TRBV5-6 to TRBJ2-1; TRBD2 aligns across 8 bases. The V segment lost 4 bases and the J segment 2 bases; nucleotides outside the gene matches: 2. Germline V lookup: CDR1 SGHDT, CDR2 YYEEEE. The CDR3 loop spans 14 amino acids. The CDR3 region has the DNA TGTGCCAGCAGCCGGGGACTAGCCTACAATGAGCAGTTCTTC. Protein product: CASSRGLAYNEQFF.

This chain links TRBV5-6 with TRBJ2-7, with D unresolved. Looked up from germline, CDR1 is SGHDT and CDR2 is YYEEEE. CDR3 length: 13 residues. Trimming took off 3 bases at V and 2 bases at J, with 9 bases between the two ends. Here the CDR3 DNA reads TGTGCCAGCAGCTCCCTCACACCCTACGAGCAGTACTTC. It translates to CASSSLTPYEQYF.

V is TRBV30 and J is TRBJ2-3; TRBD1 matches 7 bases. Germline V gene data show CDR1 as GTSNPN and CDR2 as SVGIG (reference sequence). The CDR3 is made up of 15 amino acids. Germline trimming cut 0 bases from V and 3 bases from J; bases unmatched to any gene: 6. CDR3 protein: CAWSVQGIGTDTQYF. CDR3 DNA: TGTGCCTGGAGTGTACAGGGGATTGGGACAGATACGCAGTATTTT.